This TCR beta chain was captured in a study of cytomegalovirus exposure and HLA in healthy donors. Study-level points and caveats: In a later analysis, common viral pathogens appeared linked to several of the most significant clusters. The analysis excluded some indistinguishable V segments, including TRBV6-2 and TRBV6-3. A later analysis found TCR association rates differed by HLA locus, highest for DRB1 and lowest for HLA-C.

Of note for this clone: The target antigen is unknown.

Germline trimming cut 2 bases from V and 6 bases from J; bases unmatched to any gene: 5. The CDR3 loop spans 14 amino acids. CDR1 and CDR2 (germline): SGHKS, YYEKEE (reference sequence). Amplification used 60 Vbeta primers and 13 Jbeta primers. Sequencing used immunoSEQ multiplex PCR; TCRdb keeps in-frame clones, though not all of them. The data hold under 200,000 clones, with around four fifths observed a single time. Sequencing used PBMCs. The chain carries TRBV5-5 and TRBJ2-7, with TRBD1 matching over 10 bases. The sequence came from a man aged 30-40 years in good health and CMV-seronegative. In DNA, the CDR3 is TGTGCCAGCAGCTTAGGGACAGGGGACTTCGAGCAGTACTTC. This translates into CASSLGTGDFEQYF. Together with reference TRBV5-5 and TRBJ2-7, the CDR3 gives the full variable domain: DAGVTQSPTHLIKTRGQQVTLRCSPISGHKSVSWYQQVLGQGPQFIFQYYEKEERGRGNFPDRFSARQFPNYSSELNVNALLLGDSALYLCASSLGTGDFEQYFGPGTRLTVT.